What follows are 32 T cell receptor beta chains derived from one specimen sequenced in a study of blood T cell repertoires in COVID-19. The method was immunoSEQ multiplex PCR; TCRdb's version includes in-frame clones alone and lacks a portion of them. The table includes approximately 200,000 clones, approximately 85% detected once. Sequenced input: peripheral blood. These receptors all come from a man in his fifties or sixties who had recovered from COVID-19.

This chain links TRBV27 with TRBJ2-5; 7 bases align to TRBD2. This CDR3 region has 13 residues. CDR1 is MNHEY, CDR2 SMNVEV, per germline (reference sequence). Trimming took 5 bases from V and 5 from J; bases not matched to a gene: 5. CDR3 loop: CASSPTGGETQYF. The DNA for the CDR3 is TGTGCCAGCAGTCCCACGGGGGGTGAGACCCAGTACTTC.

This chain uses TRBV9 with TRBJ2-7; D remains ambiguous. Germline loops: CDR1 SGDLS, CDR2 YYNGEE. Trimming cost V 2 bases and J 0 bases, with 6 bases left between them. CDR3 length: 13 amino acids. CDR3 residues: CASSVESSYEQYF. The CDR3 nucleotides are TGTGCCAGCAGCGTCGAGAGCTCCTACGAGCAGTACTTC.

The chain couples TRBV13 to TRBJ2-7; TRBD2 matches 11 bases. The CDR3 has 15 amino acids. Germline V gene lookup returns CDR1 PRHDT and CDR2 FYEKMQ (reference sequence). The V gene end was trimmed by 6 bases and the J gene end by 0 bases; junction bases not matched to a gene: 4. CDR3 protein: CASRLAGDPSYEQYF. The CDR3 DNA sequence: TGTGCCAGCAGACTAGCGGGAGATCCCTCCTACGAGCAGTACTTC.

The chain joins TRBV28 to TRBJ2-7, with a tentative D call TRBD2 (5 bases). The germline V gene has CDR1 MDHEN and CDR2 SYDVKM. V lost 6 bases and J 3 bases, leaving 15 bases between the germline ends. The length of the CDR3 is 14 residues. The CDR3 DNA sequence: TGTGCCAGCAGCCATAGCTTCGGGGTCTACGAGCAGTACTTC. As protein: CASSHSFGVYEQYF. Together with reference TRBV28 and TRBJ2-7, the CDR3 gives the full variable domain: DVKVTQSSRYLVKRTGEKVFLECVQDMDHENMFWYRQDPGLGLRLIYFSYDVKMKEKGDIPEGYSVSREKKERFSLILESASTNQTSMYLCASSHSFGVYEQYFGPGTRLTVT.

The chain combines TRBV28 with TRBJ2-1; TRBD2 agrees at 10 bases. The CDR3 covers 18 residues. The junction had 8 bases not matched to a gene; V was cut back by 1 base and J by 2 bases. CDR1 is MDHEN and CDR2 is SYDVKM in the germline V gene. CDR3 residues: CASSLLGPGTSAYNEQFF. The CDR3 DNA reads TGTGCCAGCAGTTTATTAGGTCCCGGGACTAGCGCCTACAATGAGCAGTTCTTC.

V gene TRBV14 combines with J gene TRBJ1-4, with D perhaps TRBD1 (5 bases). V was clipped by 2 bases and J by 3 bases, with 10 bases between them. The CDR3 sequence is 15 residues long. The germline gives CDR1 SGHDN, CDR2 FVKESK. The DNA for the CDR3 is TGTGCCAGCAGCCAACAGGAGGGGTCTAATGAAAAACTGTTTTTT. As protein: CASSQQEGSNEKLFF. The variable domain in full, with the rest retrieved from reference TRBV14 and TRBJ1-4, is EAGVTQFPSHSVIEKGQTVTLRCDPISGHDNLYWYRRVMGKEIKFLLHFVKESKQDESGMPNNRFLAERTGGTYSTLKVQPAELEDSGVYFCASSQQEGSNEKLFFGSGTQLSVL.

This sequence joins TRBV28 and TRBJ2-7, with no clear D. Trimming left V 7 bases short and J 0 bases short, with 13 bases between. Germline V gene data show CDR1 as MDHEN and CDR2 as SYDVKM. The CDR3 spans 14 residues. The CDR3 DNA follows: TGTGCCAGCATTCCAGAGGTTAGCTCCTACGAGCAGTACTTC. Protein sequence: CASIPEVSSYEQYF.

The V call is TRBV7-9, the J call TRBJ1-1, with a possible D match to TRBD1 (5 bases). The CDR3 is 13 amino acids. Trimming cost V 5 bases and J 3 bases, with 10 bases left between them. Germline CDR1 SEHNR, CDR2 FQNEAQ (reference sequence). The CDR3 sequence: CASSLLGDTEAFF. CDR3 in DNA: TGTGCCAGCAGCCTTCTAGGGGACACTGAAGCTTTCTTT.

The chain carries TRBV15 and TRBJ1-5; weak D call: TRBD1 (6 bases). Germline CDR1 LNHNV, CDR2 YYDKDF (reference sequence). CDR3 length: 17 residues. V was cut by 2 bases and J by 0 bases, with 14 bases left in between. This CDR3 reads CATSRHNRVYSNQPQHF. The CDR3 nucleotides are TGTGCCACCAGCAGACACAACAGGGTATATAGCAATCAGCCCCAGCATTTT.

This clone was seen only a few times. The V call is TRBV6-5, the J call TRBJ2-7; the D gene is possibly TRBD1 (6 bases). CDR1 is MNHEY and CDR2 is SVGAGI in the germline V gene. The ends were cut back, 5 bases at V and 3 bases at J, with 17 bases in the middle. The CDR3 has 15 residues. The CDR3 protein is CASSRTRGLRYEQYF. As DNA, the CDR3 is TGTGCCAGCAGTCGTACCAGGGGTTTACGCTACGAGCAGTACTTC.

The rearrangement links TRBV27 to TRBJ1-6; TRBD1 aligns across 10 bases. V lost 8 bases and J lost 10; bases outside the gene matches: 14. The CDR3 consists of 16 residues. Germline V gene lookup returns CDR1 MNHEY and CDR2 SMNVEV (reference sequence). CDR3 in DNA: TGTGCCAGCGGGGACAGGGGTAAAGGGGAATGGTCACCCCTCCACTTT. Amino acids: CASGDRGKGEWSPLHF.

The chain uses TRBV19 and TRBJ2-4; no firm D call. The length of the CDR3 is 16 residues. Trimming pared 7 bases from V and 0 bases from J, leaving 16 bases between. Looked up from germline, CDR1 is LNHDA and CDR2 is SQIVND (reference sequence). CDR3: CASKASVAVAKNIQYF. CDR3 nucleotide sequence: TGTGCCAGTAAGGCCTCAGTCGCGGTAGCCAAAAACATTCAGTACTTC.

The chain employs TRBV28 and TRBJ1-5; TRBD1 aligns across 8 bases. The CDR3 contains 16 residues. CDR1 MDHEN and CDR2 SYDVKM come from the germline V gene. V lost 4 bases and J lost 2; bases outside the gene matches: 7. Here the CDR3 DNA reads TGTGCCAGCAGTTCCCCGACAGGGGAAGGCAATCAGCCCCAGCATTTT. Its protein is CASSSPTGEGNQPQHF.

In its sample, this clone was seen once. The CDR3: CASSLSGTEAFF. As DNA, the CDR3 is TGTGCCAGCAGCCTCTCAGGCACTGAAGCTTTCTTT. The chain has TRBV7-9 and TRBJ1-1; the D is unclear. The CDR3 has 12 amino acids. Germline CDR1 and CDR2: SEHNR and FQNEAQ (reference sequence). V lost 5 bases, J lost 4 bases, and 8 bases lay in between.

The chain uses TRBV5-6 and TRBJ1-4, with TRBD1 matching 7 bases. The CDR3 sequence is 16 residues long. Trimming removed 0 bases from V and 0 bases from J; junction bases left unmatched: 2. CDR1 is SGHDT and CDR2 is YYEEEE in the germline V gene. CDR3 sequence (DNA): TGTGCCAGCAGCTTGGACAGGGGATCAACTAATGAAAAACTGTTTTTT. As protein: CASSLDRGSTNEKLFF.

This clone was counted a single time. The rearrangement joins TRBV23-1 to TRBJ2-5; 9 bases match TRBD1. TRBV23-1 is identified as an open reading frame with a role that is uncertain. The CDR3 extends over 17 amino acids. The trim removed 5 bases at V and 5 bases at J, leaving 15 bases unmatched. The CDR3 region is CASSGLPNRGLRETQYF. As DNA, the CDR3 is TGCGCCAGCAGTGGGCTACCCAACAGGGGGCTGAGGGAGACCCAGTACTTC.

The V call is TRBV24-1, the J call TRBJ2-2; TRBD2 agrees at 7 bases. This CDR3 comprises 14 residues. The junction had 7 bases not matched to a gene; V was cut back by 4 bases and J by 9 bases. CDR1 is KGHDR, CDR2 SFDVKD, per germline. The CDR3 DNA sequence: TGTGCCACCAGTGACTCCGGAGCGGGGTGGGAGCTGTTTTTT. This gives the protein CATSDSGAGWELFF.

This clone was seen only once. This rearrangement joins TRBV19 to TRBJ1-5; 7 bases match TRBD1. V lost 0 bases and J lost 5; bases outside the gene matches: 4. This CDR3 comprises 15 residues. Germline V lookup: CDR1 LNHDA, CDR2 SQIVND (reference sequence). CDR3 in amino acids: CASSIDRGNYQPQHF. The CDR3 DNA is TGTGCCAGTAGTATAGACAGGGGGAATTATCAGCCCCAGCATTTT.

The CDR3 DNA reads as TGTGCCACCAGCCGAAACCCTACCCAGGGAAATAACAAGGAAAAACTGTTTTTT. It translates to CATSRNPTQGNNKEKLFF. The chain is built from TRBV15 and TRBJ1-4, with D perhaps TRBD1 (5 bases). The length of the CDR3 is 18 residues. Trimming stripped 5 bases from V and 8 bases from J, with 27 bases between. The germline V gene encodes CDR1 LNHNV and CDR2 YYDKDF (reference sequence).

The chain recombines TRBV18 with TRBJ2-7; D unclear. CDR1 KGHSH and CDR2 LQKENI come from the germline V gene. The CDR3 is 12 residues long. V dropped 3 bases and J dropped 3 bases, with 6 bases sitting between them. The CDR3 bases are TGTGCCAGCTCACCTGGGCGCTACGAGCAGTACTTC. Its translation is CASSPGRYEQYF.

This chain joins TRBV24-1 and TRBJ1-5; unclear D gene. Between the trimmed V and J ends, which lost 1 base and 6 bases, there was a span of 6 bases. This CDR3 is built from 13 residues. Germline V gene lookup returns CDR1 KGHDR and CDR2 SFDVKD. DNA for the CDR3: TGTGCCACCAGTGATTTATCCAGTCAGCCCCAGCATTTT. Its translation: CATSDLSSQPQHF.

The rearrangement joins TRBV19 to TRBJ2-2; 15 bases are a match to TRBD2. V trimming: 4 bases; J trimming: 5 bases; junction bases outside the gene matches: 2. CDR3 length: 16 residues. CDR1 LNHDA and CDR2 SQIVND come from the germline V gene (reference sequence). The CDR3: CASSTGLAGGTGELFF. The CDR3 DNA reads as TGTGCCAGTAGTACCGGACTAGCGGGAGGGACCGGGGAGCTGTTTTTT.

This chain links TRBV24-1 with TRBJ2-2; D gene uncertain. Trimming took 6 bases from V and 0 from J, leaving 7 bases between them. Germline V lookup: CDR1 KGHDR, CDR2 SFDVKD. The CDR3 has 14 amino acids. CDR3 DNA sequence: TGTGCCACCAGTTCACAAACGAACACCGGGGAGCTGTTTTTT. As protein: CATSSQTNTGELFF.

The genes are TRBV4-1 and TRBJ2-3; D is ambiguous. The CDR3 loop spans 11 amino acids. CDR1 is MGHRA, CDR2 YSYEKL, per germline. V was clipped by 3 bases and J by 6 bases, with 4 bases between them. The CDR3 here is CASSHRDTQYF. In DNA, the CDR3 is TGCGCCAGCAGCCACAGGGATACGCAGTATTTT.

The genes are TRBV20-1 and TRBJ1-1; D ambiguous. Germline V gene lookup returns CDR1 DFQATT and CDR2 SNEGSKA (reference sequence). The V end was cut by 4 bases, the J end by 1 base, with 4 bases between. CDR3 length equals 11 residues. The CDR3 nucleotides read TGCAGTGCTACAAAGAACACTGAAGCTTTCTTT. As protein: CSATKNTEAFF.

This chain connects TRBV3-1 (or the pseudogene TRBV3-2) to TRBJ1-4; D is uncertain. The CDR3 loop spans 12 amino acids. The germline V and J ends were trimmed by 1 base and 10 bases, with 7 bases remaining between them. Germline V lookup: CDR1 LGHDT, CDR2 YNNKEL (reference sequence). DNA for the CDR3: TGTGCCAGCAGCCAAGGATTCGGAAAACTGTTTTTT. Translating gives CASSQGFGKLFF.

The chain recombines TRBV28 with TRBJ2-1; TRBD2 is a possible D gene (6 bases). Trimming left V 5 bases short and J 5 bases short, with 19 bases between. Germline CDR1 reads MDHEN; CDR2 reads SYDVKM. The CDR3 spans 16 residues. The CDR3 spells CASSPVPSALNNEQFF. Written as DNA, the CDR3 is TGTGCCAGCAGTCCCGTCCCTAGCGCCCTAAACAATGAGCAGTTCTTC. Full variable domain (remainder filled in from reference TRBV28 and TRBJ2-1): DVKVTQSSRYLVKRTGEKVFLECVQDMDHENMFWYRQDPGLGLRLIYFSYDVKMKEKGDIPEGYSVSREKKERFSLILESASTNQTSMYLCASSPVPSALNNEQFFGPGTRLTVL.

The genes are TRBV11-2 and TRBJ2-1; tentative D call: TRBD2 (6 bases). Germline CDR1 reads SGHAT; CDR2 reads FQNNGV. Trimming pared 5 bases from V and 4 bases from J, leaving 15 bases between. The CDR3 consists of 15 residues. CDR3 DNA sequence: TGTGCCAGCAGCCTAGTGCGGGACTCTTACAATGAGCAGTTCTTC. Residues: CASSLVRDSYNEQFF.

The chain employs TRBV7-9 and TRBJ1-1; 7 bases fit TRBD1. The CDR3 length is 16 residues. The junction had 10 bases not matched to a gene; V was cut back by 4 bases and J by 2 bases. Germline CDR1 is SEHNR and CDR2 is FQNEAQ (reference sequence). In DNA, the CDR3 is TGTGCCAGCAGCTCAAGGACAGGTTGGAGTAACACTGAAGCTTTCTTT. The encoded protein is CASSSRTGWSNTEAFF.

The chain is built from TRBV5-5 and TRBJ2-7; tentatively, D is TRBD1 (5 bases). V lost 4 bases and J lost 0, with 14 bases in between. The CDR3 runs 15 residues. CDR1 is SGHKS and CDR2 is YYEKEE in the germline V gene (reference sequence). CDR3 DNA sequence: TGTGCCAGCAGCGAGGCAGGGCAGCCCTCCTACGAGCAGTACTTC. As protein: CASSEAGQPSYEQYF.

This clone appeared once. This sequence joins TRBV19 and TRBJ2-4; the D is unclear. The CDR3 covers 17 residues. Trimming took 4 bases from V and 0 from J, leaving 16 bases between them. Germline loops: CDR1 LNHDA, CDR2 SQIVND (reference sequence). The DNA of the CDR3 is TGTGCCAGTAGTAAAAGCTTGGCGGAAGTAGCCAAAAACATTCAGTACTTC. It specifies CASSKSLAEVAKNIQYF.

The chain is built from TRBV5-1 and TRBJ2-5; D call uncertain. Trimming cost V 1 base and J 2 bases, with 9 bases left between them. Per the germline V gene, CDR1 is SGHRS and CDR2 is YFSETQ. The CDR3 covers 14 residues. Written as DNA, the CDR3 is TGCGCCAGCAGCTTGAAGAGTTTTCAAGAGACCCAGTACTTC. This codes for CASSLKSFQETQYF.